Here is one TCR beta chain with its context. The CDR3 length is 18 residues. Germline V gene sequence: CDR1 DFQATT, CDR2 SNEGSKA (reference sequence). V dropped 3 bases and J dropped 2; count of bases not matched to a gene: 13. The data originate from a study of blood T cell repertoires in COVID-19. Background on the study: The cDNA or gDNA used as material had been derived from T cells, B-cell-depleted T cells, or PBMCs.

As originally analysed: Researchers report that nucleated cell counts were estimated from reference gene primer amplification. TCRdb's copy holds only in-frame clones and misses some; the assay was immunoSEQ multiplex PCR. The V and J calls and the clone size are those of that table, but D and trimming were determined from the DNA. The repertoire holds fewer than 250,000 clones, with roughly 80% as singletons. The sample was peripheral blood. The rearrangement links TRBV20-1 to TRBJ2-1; 10 positions match TRBD1. The TCR sequence derives from a man under 40 with active or convalescent COVID-19. The CDR3: CSASGSWVGTGAYNEQFF. The CDR3 DNA reads TGCAGTGCTAGTGGGTCCTGGGTAGGGACAGGGGCCTACAATGAGCAGTTCTTC.